These 28 T cell receptor beta chains were all obtained from the same sample, sequenced in a study of cytomegalovirus exposure and HLA in healthy donors. With 60 Vbeta and 13 Jbeta primers, the PCR was carried out. Assay used: immunoSEQ multiplex PCR; TCRdb lists only in-frame clones, some missing. The sample yields approximately 170,000 clones, around three quarters seen once. The sequenced material came from PBMCs. Source of these receptors: a man in his forties in good health and CMV-seronegative.

V gene TRBV5-1 combines with J gene TRBJ1-4; 9 nucleotides line up with TRBD1. Germline CDR1 and CDR2: SGHRS and YFSETQ. This CDR3 comprises 15 residues. The trim removed 4 bases at V and 8 bases at J, leaving 9 bases unmatched. The chain's CDR3 is CASSIQGAREEKLFF. The CDR3 nucleotides are TGCGCCAGCAGCATACAGGGGGCAAGGGAGGAAAAACTGTTTTTT.

This clone has just one count. The rearrangement links TRBV25-1 to TRBJ2-7; 7 bases map to TRBD2. This CDR3 region has 11 residues. Germline assignment: CDR1 MGHDK and CDR2 SYGVNS. V lost 8 bases and J lost 3; bases outside the gene matches: 1. Here the CDR3 reads CASGDYYEQYF. The DNA for the CDR3 is TGTGCCAGCGGGGACTACTACGAGCAGTACTTC.

The chain has TRBV27 and TRBJ2-2, with D perhaps matching TRBD1 (6 bases). The ends were cut back, 4 bases at V and 1 base at J, with 16 bases in the middle. CDR3 length: 17 residues. Germline values: CDR1 MNHEY, CDR2 SMNVEV (reference sequence). The chain's CDR3 is CASSSIQGHQNTGELFF. The DNA of the CDR3 is TGTGCCAGCAGTTCCATACAGGGACACCAGAACACCGGGGAGCTGTTTTTT.

The V call is TRBV6-1, the J call TRBJ2-5, with 8 bases lining up with TRBD2. Germline loops: CDR1 MNHNS, CDR2 SASEGT. The junction had 7 bases not matched to a gene; V was cut back by 6 bases and J by 4 bases. This CDR3 has 14 amino acids. The CDR3 sequence: CASRGDGRVETQYF. As DNA, the CDR3 is TGTGCCAGCAGAGGGGACGGGAGGGTAGAGACCCAGTACTTC.

This chain links TRBV7-9 with TRBJ2-7; weak D call: TRBD2 (6 bases). Trimming pared 1 base from V and 4 bases from J, leaving 8 bases between. This CDR3 contains 13 residues. CDR1 and CDR2 from the germline V gene are SEHNR and FQNEAQ (reference sequence). The CDR3: CASSLGGTYEQYV. In nucleotides, the CDR3 is TGTGCCAGCAGCTTAGGAGGGACTTACGAGCAGTACGTC.

The chain couples TRBV28 to TRBJ2-2; D remains ambiguous. The CDR3 consists of 18 residues. Germline lookup yields CDR1 MDHEN and CDR2 SYDVKM. V was trimmed by 2 bases and J by 1 base, leaving 17 bases between them. In nucleotides, the CDR3 is TGTGCCAGCAGTTTACCACCTCCACCGAATAGGAACACCGGGGAGCTGTTTTTT. The encoded protein is CASSLPPPPNRNTGELFF.

The rearrangement links TRBV11-2 to TRBJ2-7, with TRBD1 identical over 11 bases. The trim removed 3 bases at V and 2 bases at J, leaving 0 bases unmatched. The CDR3 loop spans 14 amino acids. The V gene's germline CDR1 is SGHAT and CDR2 FQNNGV. The DNA of the CDR3 is TGTGCCAGCAGCTTGGACAGGGGGCCCTACGAGCAGTACTTC. The encoded protein is CASSLDRGPYEQYF.

V gene TRBV7-9 combines with J gene TRBJ2-7; 8 bases map to TRBD1. J gave up 4 bases and V 1 base, and 6 bases lay outside the gene matches. Per germline, CDR1 SEHNR and CDR2 FQNEAQ (reference sequence). The CDR3 is 15 residues long. The CDR3 sequence: CASSLVGQGAYEQYF. The CDR3 bases are TGTGCCAGCAGCTTAGTAGGACAGGGAGCGTACGAGCAGTACTTC.

This rearrangement joins TRBV18 to TRBJ2-7; maybe TRBD1 (6 bases). The CDR3 extends over 14 amino acids. CDR1 is KGHSH and CDR2 is LQKENI in the germline V gene. V gave up 3 bases and J gave up 1 base, with 10 bases separating them. The chain's CDR3 is CASSPPTGSYEQYF. The CDR3 nucleotides read TGTGCCAGCTCACCGCCCACAGGGTCCTACGAGCAGTACTTC.

V and J are TRBV5-1 and TRBJ1-1; no clear D. Germline loops: CDR1 SGHRS, CDR2 YFSETQ. The V end was cut by 5 bases, the J end by 0 bases, with 17 bases between. This CDR3 contains 16 residues. CDR3 loop: CASSGRSGGMNTEAFF. The DNA for the CDR3 is TGCGCCAGCAGTGGACGGTCCGGAGGGATGAACACTGAAGCTTTCTTT.

The gene calls are TRBV5-1 and TRBJ2-1; maybe TRBD2 (5 bases). Germline V gene data show CDR1 as SGHRS and CDR2 as YFSETQ. This CDR3 is built from 12 residues. Trimming removed 5 bases from V and 8 bases from J, with 11 bases in between. The CDR3 DNA reads as TGCGCCAGCAGTCTGAACGGGGATGAGCAGTTCTTC. Translated: CASSLNGDEQFF.

J is TRBJ2-7 and V is TRBV9; tentative D call: TRBD1 (6 bases). CDR1 and CDR2 (germline): SGDLS, YYNGEE. V lost 3 bases, J lost 6 bases, and 19 bases lay in between. This CDR3 contains 15 residues. The DNA of the CDR3 is TGTGCCAGCAGCGACCCCGGACAGACTGAGTCCGAGCAGTACTTC. Residues: CASSDPGQTESEQYF.

This clone appeared a few times. The CDR3 nucleotides read TGTGCCAGCAGTTTACTGGGACAGGGGGGCGAGACCCAGTACTTC. Translation: CASSLLGQGGETQYF. The chain joins TRBV28 to TRBJ2-5; 11 nucleotides agree with TRBD1. Trimming took 2 bases from V and 5 from J; bases not matched to a gene: 4. The CDR3 extends over 15 amino acids. The germline V gene has CDR1 MDHEN and CDR2 SYDVKM.

For the CDR3, the DNA is TGTGCCAGCACGCCTGCTATGGACACTGAAGCTTTCTTT. Protein sequence: CASTPAMDTEAFF. V gene TRBV18 combines with J gene TRBJ1-1; D is ambiguous. This CDR3 is built from 13 residues. V shed 8 bases and J shed 3 bases, with 13 bases lying between them. Germline V gene lookup returns CDR1 KGHSH and CDR2 LQKENI.

The chain links TRBV27 to TRBJ1-5; 7 nucleotides align to TRBD1. Trimming took 1 base from V and 7 from J; bases not matched to a gene: 1. This CDR3 spans 13 amino acids. Germline CDR1 is MNHEY and CDR2 is SMNVEV (reference sequence). The chain's CDR3 is CASSLLGGQPQHF. In DNA, the CDR3 is TGTGCCAGCAGTTTATTAGGGGGCCAGCCCCAGCATTTT.

The chain has TRBV28 and TRBJ2-3; D possibly corresponds to TRBD2 (6 bases). Trimming took off 5 bases at V and 1 base at J, with 10 bases between the two ends. This CDR3 contains 14 residues. The germline V gene has CDR1 MDHEN and CDR2 SYDVKM. CDR3 DNA sequence: TGTGCCAGCAGTCCTTCTAGCGGCACAGATACGCAGTATTTT. Translated: CASSPSSGTDTQYF.

The chain has TRBV7-7 and TRBJ2-3; 10 bases are shared with TRBD2. The CDR3 extends over 15 amino acids. Germline V CDR1 and CDR2: SSHAT, FNYEAQ (reference sequence). J lost 5 bases, V lost 1 base, and 3 bases had no gene match. CDR3 in DNA: TGTGCCAGCAGCTTAGGGCTAGCGGGAGTAGATACGCAGTATTTT. It translates to CASSLGLAGVDTQYF.

As concerns this clone: The junction departs from germline at one end; a sequencing error may be responsible. The V call is TRBV19, the J call TRBJ2-4, with D possibly being TRBD1 (6 bases). This CDR3 comprises 16 residues. Germline values: CDR1 LNHDA, CDR2 SQIVND (reference sequence). The CDR3 reads CASSIQGFSAKNSQYF. As DNA, the CDR3 is TGTGCCAGTAGTATTCAGGGGTTCTCAGCCAAAAACAGTCAGTACTTC.

The J gene is TRBJ2-7, the V gene TRBV20-1; the match to TRBD1 covers 7 bases. Germline CDR1 is DFQATT and CDR2 is SNEGSKA (reference sequence). The junction had 2 bases not matched to a gene; V was cut back by 4 bases and J by 5 bases. The CDR3 contains 11 residues. The CDR3 sequence is CSATDRDEQYF. CDR3 DNA sequence: TGCAGTGCTACCGACAGGGACGAGCAGTACTTC.

This chain links TRBV5-1 with TRBJ2-3, with 11 positions matching TRBD2. Germline lookup yields CDR1 SGHRS and CDR2 YFSETQ. The length of the CDR3 is 16 residues. V lost 3 bases and J lost 2; bases outside the gene matches: 5. For the CDR3, the DNA is TGCGCCAGCAGCTCCTTAGCGGGAGGGACCACAGATACGCAGTATTTT. Amino acids: CASSSLAGGTTDTQYF.

This clone came up a few times. V gene TRBV11-2 combines with J gene TRBJ2-7; 8 positions agree with TRBD2. This CDR3 has 15 residues. V gave up 1 base and J gave up 3 bases; unmatched junction bases: 5. Germline CDR1 SGHAT, CDR2 FQNNGV. CDR3 in amino acids: CASSLVRGGGYEQYF. The CDR3 DNA follows: TGTGCCAGCAGCTTAGTTCGGGGGGGAGGCTACGAGCAGTACTTC.

To note about this clone: Mismatch with germline at one junction end may stem from a read error. Additional DNA sequences in this sample encode the identical CDR3. This chain links TRBV7-3 with TRBJ2-2, with 8 bases matching TRBD2. The germline V gene has CDR1 SGHTA and CDR2 FQGTGA. The length of the CDR3 is 14 residues. For the CDR3, the DNA is TGTGCCAGCAGCAGAGCGGGAGATACCGGGGAGCTATTTTTT. It encodes CASSRAGDTGELFF.

The rearrangement uses TRBV30 and TRBJ1-2; 10 positions agree with TRBD1. The CDR3 length is 13 residues. Germline trimming cut 5 bases from V and 2 bases from J; bases unmatched to any gene: 2. Germline-derived CDR1 and CDR2 are GTSNPN and SVGIG (reference sequence). CDR3 sequence (DNA): TGTGCCTGGTCGACAGGGGGCAACTATGGCTACACCTTC. Translation gives CAWSTGGNYGYTF. Supplemented by reference TRBV30 and TRBJ1-2, the full variable domain reads SQTIHQWPATLVQPVGSPLSLECTVEGTSNPNLYWYRQAAGRGLQLLFYSVGIGQISSEVPQNLSASRPQDRQFILSSKKLLLSDSGFYLCAWSTGGNYGYTFGSGTRLTVV.

A remark on this clone: A junction end diverges from the germline sequence, so it may reflect a read error. V and J are TRBV7-9 and TRBJ2-3; 7 bases map to TRBD2. This CDR3 comprises 16 residues. Germline lookup yields CDR1 SEHNR and CDR2 FQNEAQ (reference sequence). The CDR3 nucleotides are TGTTCCAGCAGCTTAGTGGGGGGAGGGCCGACAGATACGCAGTATTTT. Translation gives CSSSLVGGGPTDTQYF. The full variable domain, in which reference TRBV7-9 and TRBJ2-3 provide the parts outside the CDR3, is DTGVSQNPRHKITKRGQNVTFRCDPISEHNRLYWYRQTLGQGPEFLTYFQNEAQLEKSRLLSDRFSAERPKGSFSTLEIQRTEQGDSAMYLCSSSLVGGGPTDTQYFGPGTRLTVL.

This rearrangement joins TRBV7-2 to TRBJ1-2; TRBD1 might be the D (6 bases). V was cut by 2 bases and J by 8 bases, with 15 bases left in between. The CDR3 is 14 residues long. The germline CDR1 and CDR2 sequences are SGHTA and FQGNSA. The CDR3 sequence is CASSLTQGSRGYTF. The CDR3 coding sequence is TGTGCCAGCAGCTTAACACAGGGAAGCCGCGGCTACACCTTC.

This clone showed up just a few times. This sequence joins TRBV7-3 and TRBJ1-5, with a possible D match to TRBD1 (5 bases). CDR3 length: 14 amino acids. Germline V gene data show CDR1 as SGHTA and CDR2 as FQGTGA. V lost 5 bases and J 2 bases, leaving 10 bases between the germline ends. In DNA, the CDR3 is TGTGCCAGCAGCCCAGGGTACGGCAATCAGCCCCAGCATTTT. This sequence encodes CASSPGYGNQPQHF.

The chain couples TRBV7-3 to TRBJ1-5; no clear D. Germline CDR1 SGHTA, CDR2 FQGTGA. V was clipped by 6 bases and J by 8 bases, with 5 bases between them. The CDR3 has 10 residues. CDR3 sequence (DNA): TGTGCCAGCAGTCCTAAGCCCCAGCATTTT. It encodes CASSPKPQHF.

The chain carries TRBV4-1 and TRBJ1-2; 8 bases fit TRBD1. Germline lookup yields CDR1 MGHRA and CDR2 YSYEKL. The CDR3 extends over 16 amino acids. Germline trimming cut 1 base from V and 4 bases from J; bases unmatched to any gene: 8. The CDR3 sequence: CASSQAAGGLGYGYTF. The CDR3 DNA is TGCGCCAGCAGCCAAGCCGCAGGGGGCCTCGGCTATGGCTACACCTTC.